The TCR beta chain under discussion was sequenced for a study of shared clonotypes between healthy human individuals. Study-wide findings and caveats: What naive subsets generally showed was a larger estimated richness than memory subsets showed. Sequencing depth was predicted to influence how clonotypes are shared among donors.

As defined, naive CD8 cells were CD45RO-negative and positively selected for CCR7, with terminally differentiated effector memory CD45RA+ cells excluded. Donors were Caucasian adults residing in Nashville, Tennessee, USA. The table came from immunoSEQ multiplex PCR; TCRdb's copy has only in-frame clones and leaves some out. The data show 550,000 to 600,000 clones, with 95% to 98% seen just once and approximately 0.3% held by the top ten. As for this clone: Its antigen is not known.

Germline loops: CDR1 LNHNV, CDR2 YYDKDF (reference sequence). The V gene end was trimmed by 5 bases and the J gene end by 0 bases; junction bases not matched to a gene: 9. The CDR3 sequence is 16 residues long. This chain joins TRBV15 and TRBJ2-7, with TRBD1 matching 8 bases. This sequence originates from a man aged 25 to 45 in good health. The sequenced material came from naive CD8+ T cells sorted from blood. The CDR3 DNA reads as TGTGCCACCAGCCAAGGACAGGGCCTTATCTCCTACGAGCAGTACTTC. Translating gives CATSQGQGLISYEQYF. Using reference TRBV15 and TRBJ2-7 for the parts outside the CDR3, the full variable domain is DAMVIQNPRYQVTQFGKPVTLSCSQTLNHNVMYWYQQKSSQAPKLLFHYYDKDFNNEADTPDNFQSRRPNTSFCFLDIRSPGLGDTAMYLCATSQGQGLISYEQYFGPGTRLTVT.